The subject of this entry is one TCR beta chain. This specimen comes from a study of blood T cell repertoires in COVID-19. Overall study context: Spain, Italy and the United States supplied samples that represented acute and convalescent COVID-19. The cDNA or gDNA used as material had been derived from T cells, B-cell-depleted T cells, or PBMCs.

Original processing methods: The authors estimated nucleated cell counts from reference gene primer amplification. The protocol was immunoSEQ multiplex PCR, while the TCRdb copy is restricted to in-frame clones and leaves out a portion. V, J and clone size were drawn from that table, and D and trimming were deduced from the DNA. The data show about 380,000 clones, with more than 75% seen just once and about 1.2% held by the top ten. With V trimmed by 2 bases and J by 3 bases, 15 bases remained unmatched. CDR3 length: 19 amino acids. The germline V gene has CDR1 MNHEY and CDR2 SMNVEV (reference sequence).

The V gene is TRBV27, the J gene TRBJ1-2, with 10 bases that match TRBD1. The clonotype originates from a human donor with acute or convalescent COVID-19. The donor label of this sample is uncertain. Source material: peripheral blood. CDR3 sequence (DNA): TGTGCCAGCAGTTTAAGCCTAACCGCGACAGGGGGCAAATACTATGGCTACACCTTC. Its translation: CASSLSLTATGGKYYGYTF.